Following are 12 T cell receptor beta chains from one sample sequenced in a study of blood T cell repertoires in COVID-19. This table comes from immunoSEQ multiplex PCR, and its TCRdb copy is limited to in-frame clones, with some not included. This table has 110,000 or so clones, approximately 85% appearing once. Specimen: peripheral blood. The receptors originated from a woman aged 55-70 years with COVID-19, enrolled during active disease.

In this sample, this clone turned up once. The chain has TRBV18 and TRBJ1-4; D call uncertain. Germline-derived CDR1 and CDR2 are KGHSH and LQKENI. V lost 6 bases and J 8 bases, leaving 19 bases between the germline ends. The length of the CDR3 is 15 residues. The CDR3 is CASSLAVGFREKLFF. CDR3 bases: TGTGCCAGCTCCCTAGCCGTAGGATTTCGGGAAAAACTGTTTTTT.

V and J are TRBV6-5 and TRBJ1-2, with 8 bases matching TRBD1. After removal of 3 bases from V and 6 bases from J, the junction contained 9 bases not matched to a gene. Germline CDR1 MNHEY, CDR2 SVGAGI. The CDR3 is 15 amino acids. The CDR3 loop is CASSYNGQGRDGYTF. The CDR3 DNA reads TGTGCCAGCAGTTATAATGGACAGGGTCGTGATGGCTACACCTTC.

The V call is TRBV10-3, the J call TRBJ2-5, with 7 bases matching TRBD1. This CDR3 comprises 14 residues. V lost 3 bases, J lost 5 bases, and 6 bases stayed unmatched. Germline values: CDR1 ENHRY, CDR2 SYGVKD. The CDR3 loop is CAISDTTGVETQYF. The CDR3 DNA reads as TGTGCCATCAGTGATACAACAGGGGTTGAGACCCAGTACTTC.

The chain joins TRBV19 to TRBJ1-5, with 12 bases matching TRBD1. CDR1 LNHDA and CDR2 SQIVND come from the germline V gene (reference sequence). The trim removed 9 bases at V and 6 bases at J, leaving 9 bases unmatched. The CDR3 loop spans 15 amino acids. For the CDR3, the DNA is TGTGCCAGCCAAATGGGACAGGGGGCAGTTCAGCCCCAGCATTTT. Translating it yields CASQMGQGAVQPQHF.

J is TRBJ2-1 and V is TRBV27; 10 bases are shared with TRBD2. The CDR3 sequence is 15 residues long. CDR1 is MNHEY and CDR2 is SMNVEV in the germline V gene (reference sequence). The V and J ends lost 8 bases and 6 bases, in that order; junction bases with no gene match: 10. CDR3 region: CASGLASGGLNEQFF. The CDR3 coding sequence is TGTGCCAGCGGACTTGCTAGCGGGGGACTCAATGAGCAGTTCTTC.

The chain employs TRBV27 and TRBJ1-1; D unclear. V was shortened by 5 bases and J by 6 bases, with 16 bases between the two germline ends. CDR1 is MNHEY and CDR2 is SMNVEV in the germline V gene (reference sequence). The length of the CDR3 is 14 residues. CDR3 residues: CASSTSPLAAEAFF. DNA of the CDR3: TGTGCCAGCAGTACCTCCCCTTTGGCGGCTGAAGCTTTCTTT.

V and J are TRBV19 and TRBJ1-5; D not certain. Between the trimmed V and J ends, which lost 3 bases and 0 bases, there was a span of 9 bases. CDR1 and CDR2 from the germline V gene are LNHDA and SQIVND (reference sequence). This CDR3 contains 15 residues. CDR3 nucleotide sequence: TGTGCCAGTAGTATCTCCCGGTATAGCAATCAGCCCCAGCATTTT. Its translation: CASSISRYSNQPQHF.

V usage is TRBV7-9 and J usage is TRBJ1-1, with D tentatively TRBD1 (6 bases). The V gene's germline CDR1 is SEHNR and CDR2 FQNEAQ (reference sequence). The V gene lost 6 bases and the J gene lost 0 bases, with 23 bases spanning the gap. The CDR3 has 18 residues. CDR3 region: CASRETSFLAGVNTEAFF. The CDR3, as DNA: TGTGCCAGCAGGGAGACGAGTTTTCTAGCAGGGGTGAACACTGAAGCTTTCTTT.

CDR3 in DNA: TGTGCCAGCAGCGTAGGGACAGCCGATGGGGACACCATATATTTT. Protein sequence: CASSVGTADGDTIYF. The V call is TRBV7-2, the J call TRBJ1-3; 7 bases are a match to TRBD1. The CDR3 has 15 residues. V shed 5 bases and J 8 bases; nucleotides not matched to a gene: 12. CDR1 and CDR2 from the germline V gene are SGHTA and FQGNSA.

The chain links TRBV7-2 to TRBJ1-2, with 7 bases fitting TRBD1. V shed 1 base and J 1 base; nucleotides not matched to a gene: 9. Germline values: CDR1 SGHTA, CDR2 FQGNSA. This CDR3 is built from 17 residues. The CDR3 reads CASSLGMGQGDNYGYTF. The CDR3 coding sequence is TGTGCCAGCAGCTTAGGGATGGGGCAGGGGGATAACTATGGCTACACCTTC.

V gene TRBV6-4 combines with J gene TRBJ2-2; a weak D match, TRBD1 (5 bases). Trimming shortened V by 0 bases and J by 3 bases, and 5 bases separated the two germline ends. The germline CDR1 and CDR2 sequences are MRHNA and SNTAGT. This CDR3 region has 14 residues. In DNA form, the CDR3 reads TGTGCCAGCAGTGACTCGACAGACACCGGGGAGCTGTTTTTT. This encodes CASSDSTDTGELFF.

The J gene is TRBJ2-7, the V gene TRBV7-9, with 9 nucleotides matching TRBD1. J gave up 3 bases and V 1 base, and 4 bases lay outside the gene matches. Germline lookup yields CDR1 SEHNR and CDR2 FQNEAQ (reference sequence). This CDR3 contains 15 residues. The CDR3 DNA is TGTGCCAGCAGCTTAGGACAGGGGGTCTTCTACGAGCAGTACTTC. It yields the protein CASSLGQGVFYEQYF.